These 28 T cell receptor beta chains originate from one sample sequenced in a study of shared clonotypes between healthy human individuals. Selected positively for CCR7 and CD45RO-negative, naive CD8 cells excluded terminally differentiated effector memory CD45RA+ cells. Method: immunoSEQ multiplex PCR; TCRdb's copy keeps in-frame clones and lacks some. The sample holds about 2 million clones; around 96% are singletons and the top ten take 0.9% to 1.5%. Material: naive CD8+ T cells sorted from blood. Receptor source: a man between 18 and 35 years old in good health.

In the case of this clone: Other DNA sequences in this specimen translate into the identical CDR3. The chain links TRBV7-2 to TRBJ2-2; D unresolved. Germline V gene lookup returns CDR1 SGHTA and CDR2 FQGNSA. This CDR3 region has 14 residues. The ends were cut back, 3 bases at V and 0 bases at J, with 5 bases in the middle. CDR3 sequence reads: CASSFAANTGELFF. The CDR3 DNA sequence: TGTGCCAGCAGCTTCGCCGCGAACACCGGGGAGCTGTTTTTT.

The chain is built from TRBV13 and TRBJ2-1; weak D call: TRBD2 (6 bases). The CDR3 is 15 residues long. Germline-derived CDR1 and CDR2 are PRHDT and FYEKMQ (reference sequence). V lost 5 bases, J lost 4 bases, and 15 bases lay in between. For the CDR3, the DNA is TGTGCCAGCAGCCCGGGACTCGAGGGTTACAATGAGCAGTTCTTC. It yields the protein CASSPGLEGYNEQFF.

The chain couples TRBV30 to TRBJ1-3; no clear D. Per the germline V gene, CDR1 is GTSNPN and CDR2 is SVGIG (reference sequence). V was clipped by 1 base and J by 0 bases, with 7 bases between them. This CDR3 contains 14 residues. DNA of the CDR3: TGTGCCTGGAGTGAAAAGGGCTCTGGAAACACCATATATTTT. Its translation: CAWSEKGSGNTIYF.

The chain carries TRBV6-5 and TRBJ2-3; possible D gene TRBD1, 7 bases. CDR3 length: 15 amino acids. The V end lost 2 bases, the J end lost 3 bases, and 12 bases lay between the germline ends. Looked up from germline, CDR1 is MNHEY and CDR2 is SVGAGI. The CDR3, as DNA: TGTGCCAGCAGTTACAATGCAGGGGGGACAGATACGCAGTATTTT. This codes for CASSYNAGGTDTQYF.

CDR3 DNA sequence: TGTGCCAGTTCGGACAATGGGGGCACTGAAGCTTTCTTT. This gives the protein CASSDNGGTEAFF. This chain connects TRBV19 to TRBJ1-1, with D possibly being TRBD1 (5 bases). Germline V gene lookup returns CDR1 LNHDA and CDR2 SQIVND (reference sequence). This CDR3 is built from 13 residues. The V gene lost 8 bases and the J gene lost 4 bases, with 14 bases spanning the gap.

CDR3 protein: CASSVGPQGALEEQYF. The DNA for the CDR3 is TGTGCCAGCAGCGTAGGACCCCAGGGGGCTCTAGAAGAGCAGTACTTC. This chain uses TRBV9 with TRBJ2-7, with 8 bases identical to TRBD1. Germline CDR1 SGDLS, CDR2 YYNGEE. V lost 0 bases and J lost 7; bases outside the gene matches: 12. This CDR3 spans 16 amino acids.

V and J are TRBV29-1 and TRBJ1-2; 8 bases align to TRBD1. CDR1 SQVTM and CDR2 ANQGSEA come from the germline V gene. The CDR3 sequence is 15 residues long. Trimming removed 0 bases from V and 4 bases from J; junction bases left unmatched: 7. DNA of the CDR3: TGCAGCGTTGAAGATGGCAGGGGGCAGGGCTATGGCTACACCTTC. It yields the protein CSVEDGRGQGYGYTF.

The chain joins TRBV5-6 to TRBJ1-1; tentatively, D is TRBD1 (6 bases). The CDR3 runs to 14 residues. Germline-derived CDR1 and CDR2 are SGHDT and YYEEEE. Trimming cost V 4 bases and J 3 bases, with 13 bases left between them. In nucleotides, the CDR3 is TGTGCCAGCAGCCTACAGGGTATTTACACTGAAGCTTTCTTT. Translation gives CASSLQGIYTEAFF.

For this clone: Other DNA sequences in the same sample also yield this CDR3. The chain is built from TRBV27 and TRBJ2-7, with D maybe TRBD2 (6 bases). The CDR3 is 13 amino acids. CDR1 and CDR2 (germline): MNHEY, SMNVEV (reference sequence). Trimming pared 3 bases from V and 3 bases from J, leaving 9 bases between. The CDR3, as DNA: TGTGCCAGCAGTTTTACCGGGAGCTACGAGCAGTACTTC. This gives the protein CASSFTGSYEQYF.

About this clone itself: Within the sample, other DNA sequences also encode this same CDR3. The rearrangement links TRBV9 to TRBJ2-5; tentatively, D is TRBD1 (5 bases). The CDR3 length is 16 residues. Trimming removed 0 bases at V and 1 base at J, with 13 bases between. Germline CDR1 is SGDLS and CDR2 is YYNGEE. CDR3 amino acids: CASSVGGRAVQETQYF. CDR3 coding DNA: TGTGCCAGCAGCGTAGGGGGCAGGGCGGTCCAAGAGACCCAGTACTTC.

The chain links TRBV7-9 to TRBJ2-7; a weak D match, TRBD2 (7 bases). V was trimmed by 5 bases and J by 2 bases, leaving 13 bases between them. CDR3 length equals 14 residues. Germline V gene data show CDR1 as SEHNR and CDR2 as FQNEAQ (reference sequence). The chain's CDR3 is CASSRGGRPYEQYF. The CDR3 nucleotides read TGTGCCAGCAGCCGCGGGGGCCGACCCTACGAGCAGTACTTC.

As DNA, the CDR3 is TGCAGCGGGATGAGCGGAAACAATGAGCAGTTCTTC. It yields the protein CSGMSGNNEQFF. This sequence joins TRBV29-1 and TRBJ2-1; weak D call: TRBD2 (5 bases). Germline V CDR1 and CDR2: SQVTM, ANQGSEA. The CDR3 has 12 amino acids. Trimming took 7 bases from V and 5 from J, leaving 12 bases between them.

This clone was detected only once. The V call is TRBV4-3, the J call TRBJ1-1, with 7 bases identical to TRBD1. This CDR3 is 14 amino acids long. Trimming cost V 3 bases and J 3 bases; bases outside gene matches: 4. CDR1 is LGHNA, CDR2 YSLEER, per germline. The CDR3 DNA reads TGCGCCAGCAGCCACTACAGGGGTGACACTGAAGCTTTCTTT. It codes for CASSHYRGDTEAFF.

This chain uses TRBV4-3 with TRBJ2-1, with TRBD2 matching 9 bases. CDR1 and CDR2 (germline): LGHNA, YSLEER. The CDR3 totals 17 residues. The ends lost 0 bases at V and 5 bases at J; junction bases unmatched: 8. CDR3 DNA: TGCGCCAGCAGCCAAGATCTCAGACTAGCGGTGCACAATGAGCAGTTCTTC. It encodes CASSQDLRLAVHNEQFF.

The gene calls are TRBV14 and TRBJ2-2, with TRBD2 matching 13 bases. Unmatched junction bases numbered 14, after V lost 4 bases and J lost 6 bases. Looked up from germline, CDR1 is SGHDN and CDR2 is FVKESK. This CDR3 comprises 19 residues. CDR3 residues: CASSPWTSGRSFFSGELFF. In DNA, the CDR3 is TGTGCCAGCAGCCCCTGGACTAGCGGGAGATCCTTTTTTTCCGGGGAGCTGTTTTTT.

The rearrangement links TRBV4-1 to TRBJ1-5, with D possibly matching TRBD1 (5 bases). Germline V CDR1 and CDR2: MGHRA, YSYEKL. This CDR3 spans 14 amino acids. Trimming pared 0 bases from V and 8 bases from J, leaving 11 bases between. The CDR3 sequence: CASSQDQGFEPQHF. CDR3 DNA sequence: TGCGCCAGCAGCCAAGATCAGGGATTTGAGCCCCAGCATTTT.

The chain couples TRBV9 to TRBJ1-1; 8 bases line up with TRBD1. With 5 bases clipped from V and 1 base from J, the junction kept 4 bases outside the gene matches. Germline CDR1 is SGDLS and CDR2 is YYNGEE. The CDR3 is 14 residues long. The CDR3, as DNA: TGTGCCAGCAGAGGGACAGGCTCGAACACTGAAGCTTTCTTT. Amino acid sequence: CASRGTGSNTEAFF.

J is TRBJ2-3 and V is TRBV5-1, with 9 bases identical to TRBD2. The junction had 10 bases not matched to a gene; V was cut back by 2 bases and J by 3 bases. The CDR3 runs to 17 residues. Looked up from germline, CDR1 is SGHRS and CDR2 is YFSETQ. The CDR3: CASSLEPSGKGTDTQYF. CDR3 DNA sequence: TGCGCCAGCAGCTTAGAACCTAGCGGGAAAGGGACAGATACGCAGTATTTT.

The V call is TRBV7-6, the J call TRBJ2-6; D may correspond to TRBD1 or TRBD2 (5 bases each). Trimming took off 2 bases at V and 4 bases at J, with 12 bases between the two ends. This CDR3 has 16 residues. CDR1 SGHVS and CDR2 FNYEAQ come from the germline V gene. This chain's CDR3 is CASSLLGVAGANVLTF. The CDR3 nucleotides read TGTGCCAGCAGCTTACTGGGGGTAGCCGGGGCCAACGTCCTGACTTTC. Complete variable domain (other parts from reference TRBV7-6 and TRBJ2-6): GAGVSQSPRYKVTKRGQDVALRCDPISGHVSLYWYRQALGQGPEFLTYFNYEAQQDKSGLPNDRFSAERPEGSISTLTIQRTEQRDSAMYRCASSLLGVAGANVLTFGAGSRLTVL.

This chain joins TRBV5-6 and TRBJ1-5; no firm D call. This CDR3 has 14 residues. Between the trimmed V and J ends, which lost 5 bases and 3 bases, there was a span of 12 bases. The V gene's germline CDR1 is SGHDT and CDR2 YYEEEE. The CDR3 sequence: CASSRTGYNQPQHF. CDR3 nucleotides: TGTGCCAGCAGTAGGACGGGTTACAATCAGCCCCAGCATTTT.

This clone was seen once. The chain carries TRBV4-1 and TRBJ2-7; no firm D call. Germline V gene lookup returns CDR1 MGHRA and CDR2 YSYEKL. The CDR3 contains 14 residues. The V end was cut by 0 bases, the J end by 3 bases, with 9 bases between. As DNA, the CDR3 is TGCGCCAGCAGCCAAGAGGAACCCTACTACGAGCAGTACTTC. Its protein is CASSQEEPYYEQYF.

The chain joins TRBV6-5 to TRBJ2-7; D unclear. V was pared by 10 bases and J by 3 bases, with 13 bases between. CDR1 is MNHEY and CDR2 is SVGAGI in the germline V gene. The CDR3 extends over 12 amino acids. CDR3 sequence reads: CATRHGLYEQYF. In nucleotides, the CDR3 is TGTGCCACCCGACACGGTCTCTACGAGCAGTACTTC.

The CDR3 coding sequence is TGTGCCAGTAGTATAGAGTCCCAGCCCGGGACACTTAACTCCTACGAGCAGTACTTC. It codes for CASSIESQPGTLNSYEQYF. The rearrangement links TRBV19 to TRBJ2-7; a weak D match, TRBD1 (6 bases). Trimming shortened V by 0 bases and J by 0 bases, and 21 bases separated the two germline ends. Germline V CDR1 and CDR2: LNHDA, SQIVND (reference sequence). CDR3 size: 19 residues.

This chain uses TRBV5-6 with TRBJ2-3; D is uncertain. Between the trimmed V and J ends, which lost 4 bases and 1 base, there was a span of 13 bases. CDR1 SGHDT and CDR2 YYEEEE come from the germline V gene. The CDR3 loop spans 15 amino acids. The CDR3 region has the DNA TGTGCCAGCAGCCCGACAAGATGGGGCACAGATACGCAGTATTTT. This translates into CASSPTRWGTDTQYF. Drawing the rest from reference TRBV5-6 and TRBJ2-3, the complete variable domain is DAGVTQSPTHLIKTRGQQVTLRCSPKSGHDTVSWYQQALGQGPQFIFQYYEEEERQRGNFPDRFSGHQFPNYSSELNVNALLLGDSALYLCASSPTRWGTDTQYFGPGTRLTVL.

This clone has just a few counts. The chain uses TRBV30 and TRBJ1-2, with no clear D. V lost 2 bases and J 5 bases, leaving 18 bases between the germline ends. Germline lookup yields CDR1 GTSNPN and CDR2 SVGIG (reference sequence). This CDR3 region has 15 residues. The DNA for the CDR3 is TGTGCCTGGAGTCGCGACTCCGGAGGGAGGTATGGCTACACCTTC. Amino acid sequence: CAWSRDSGGRYGYTF.

CDR3 in DNA: TGCGCCAGCAGCCAGGACAGGGGAAAGGTGGTCACTGAAGCTTTCTTT. Protein product: CASSQDRGKVVTEAFF. This sequence joins TRBV4-1 and TRBJ1-1; TRBD1 matches at 9 bases. Looked up from germline, CDR1 is MGHRA and CDR2 is YSYEKL. The length of the CDR3 is 16 residues. Germline trimming cut 3 bases from V and 4 bases from J; bases unmatched to any gene: 9.

The chain couples TRBV28 to TRBJ2-7; D is unclear. The CDR3 extends over 15 amino acids. In germline, CDR1 is MDHEN, CDR2 SYDVKM. Deletions cut 3 bases from V and 0 bases from J, with 12 bases between. CDR3 nucleotide sequence: TGTGCCAGCAGTTTGGGTCGAAGGAGCTCCTACGAGCAGTACTTC. This sequence encodes CASSLGRRSSYEQYF. Together with reference TRBV28 and TRBJ2-7, the CDR3 gives the full variable domain: DVKVTQSSRYLVKRTGEKVFLECVQDMDHENMFWYRQDPGLGLRLIYFSYDVKMKEKGDIPEGYSVSREKKERFSLILESASTNQTSMYLCASSLGRRSSYEQYFGPGTRLTVT.

The V and J genes are TRBV6-5 and TRBJ1-5, with D maybe TRBD1 (5 bases). V lost 2 bases, J lost 7 bases, and 9 bases lay in between. The CDR3 length is 13 residues. The germline gives CDR1 MNHEY, CDR2 SVGAGI. CDR3 nucleotides: TGTGCCAGCAGTTACAGGGGAGGCCAGCCCCAGCATTTT. Translated: CASSYRGGQPQHF.